The 9 T cell receptor beta chains given below trace back to one sample, sequenced in a study of T cell responses to AZD1222 COVID-19 vaccine. Clones were sequenced by immunoSEQ multiplex PCR, and TCRdb holds only the in-frame ones, with some missing. The sample lists roughly 200,000 clones, approximately 92% occurring once. Sequencing was performed on peripheral blood, taken 28 days after the second dose of the MenACWY control vaccine. All receptors derive from an adult who received the MenACWY meningococcal vaccine as a control.

CDR3 residues: CAWKRTPNTEAFF. The CDR3 coding sequence is TGTGCCTGGAAGAGGACACCGAACACTGAAGCTTTCTTT. The chain links TRBV30 to TRBJ1-1, with a tentative D call TRBD1 (5 bases). V was pared by 4 bases and J by 1 base, with 10 bases between. The CDR3 sequence is 13 residues long. The germline V gene encodes CDR1 GTSNPN and CDR2 SVGIG (reference sequence).

The chain carries TRBV30 and TRBJ1-5; D perhaps matches TRBD1 (6 bases). The ends were cut back, 1 base at V and 2 bases at J, with 9 bases in the middle. Germline CDR1 reads GTSNPN; CDR2 reads SVGIG (reference sequence). This CDR3 contains 14 residues. CDR3 bases: TGTGCCTGGAGTGAGGCAGGGGGCAATCAGCCCCAGCATTTT. Translation: CAWSEAGGNQPQHF. The complete variable domain, with remaining parts taken from reference TRBV30 and TRBJ1-5, reads SQTIHQWPATLVQPVGSPLSLECTVEGTSNPNLYWYRQAAGRGLQLLFYSVGIGQISSEVPQNLSASRPQDRQFILSSKKLLLSDSGFYLCAWSEAGGNQPQHFGDGTRLSIL.

Written as DNA, the CDR3 is TGTGCCAGCAGTAATAGCGCGCCAGGGACAGCAAGTGAAGCTTTCTTT. It specifies CASSNSAPGTASEAFF. The V call is TRBV6-2 or TRBV6-3, the J call TRBJ1-1, with TRBD1 matching 7 bases. From germline, CDR1 is MNHEY and CDR2 SVGEGT. V lost 5 bases and J lost 7; bases outside the gene matches: 16. The CDR3 spans 16 residues.

The chain links TRBV6-2 or TRBV6-3 to TRBJ2-3, with 9 bases identical to TRBD2. Looked up from germline, CDR1 is MNHEY and CDR2 is SVGEGT. V shed 3 bases, J shed 1 base, and the junction held 2 bases outside the gene matches. CDR3 size: 15 residues. DNA of the CDR3: TGTGCCAGCAGTTATCCTAGCGGGGGCACAGATACGCAGTATTTT. Translated, it gives CASSYPSGGTDTQYF.

The V and J genes are TRBV7-9 and TRBJ1-3; the D is unclear. The CDR3 loop spans 14 amino acids. From germline, CDR1 is SEHNR and CDR2 FQNEAQ (reference sequence). Trimming left V 3 bases short and J 0 bases short, with 6 bases between. The CDR3 is CASSLSGSGNTIYF. For the CDR3, the DNA is TGTGCCAGCAGCTTGAGCGGCTCTGGAAACACCATATATTTT.

This clone occurred a few times. V and J are TRBV6-2 or TRBV6-3 and TRBJ1-4; unclear D gene. Germline lookup yields CDR1 MNHEY and CDR2 SVGEGT. V lost 5 bases and J lost 6, with 7 bases in between. There are 12 residues in the CDR3. Written as DNA, the CDR3 is TGTGCCAGCAGTCCGTCGGATGAAAAACTGTTTTTT. It codes for CASSPSDEKLFF.

The chain joins TRBV3-1 (or the pseudogene TRBV3-2) to TRBJ1-2; TRBD1 aligns across 7 bases. The CDR3 runs to 19 residues. Germline trimming cut 4 bases from V and 1 base from J; bases unmatched to any gene: 18. Germline V gene lookup returns CDR1 LGHDT and CDR2 YNNKEL (reference sequence). The CDR3 loop reads CASSRSLIGQGVFNYGYTF. The CDR3 nucleotides are TGTGCCAGCAGCCGAAGCCTTATCGGGCAGGGGGTTTTTAACTATGGCTACACCTTC.

The V and J genes are TRBV18 and TRBJ1-2; TRBD1 matches at 12 bases. With 6 bases clipped from V and 5 bases from J, the junction kept 13 bases outside the gene matches. The CDR3 sequence is 17 residues long. Germline assignment: CDR1 KGHSH and CDR2 LQKENI. The CDR3 DNA is TGTGCCAGCTCCGATAGAAAAGGGACAGGGGGCGTTTATGGCTACACCTTC. It is translated as CASSDRKGTGGVYGYTF. Supplemented by reference TRBV18 and TRBJ1-2, the full variable domain reads NAGVMQNPRHLVRRRGQEARLRCSPMKGHSHVYWYRQLPEEGLKFMVYLQKENIIDESGMPKERFSAEFPKEGPSILRIQQVVRGDSAAYFCASSDRKGTGGVYGYTFGSGTRLTVV.

The gene calls are TRBV7-2 and TRBJ1-2, with TRBD1 matching over 10 bases. CDR3 size: 15 residues. The V and J ends lost 5 bases and 0 bases, in that order; junction bases with no gene match: 3. The germline CDR1 and CDR2 sequences are SGHTA and FQGNSA. CDR3 protein: CASSPGTGANYGYTF. The DNA of the CDR3 is TGTGCCAGCAGCCCCGGGACAGGGGCTAACTATGGCTACACCTTC.